The clone carrying this T cell receptor beta chain has a single count. Measured with immunoSEQ multiplex PCR; TCRdb has only the in-frame clones, and not every one. In the table there are 300,000 to 400,000 clones, 93% of which are singletons. The sample belongs to a study of brain T cells in children with intractable seizures. Trimming pared 7 bases from V and 3 bases from J, leaving 16 bases between. Germline V CDR1 and CDR2: MGHRA, YSYEKL. This CDR3 has 14 amino acids. Time point in this sample: blood from clinic visit 5 months post-surgery; TSC patient then seizure free. Sequencing was limited to surgery cases with top T cell transcript signatures in brain tissue.

The chain carries TRBV4-1 and TRBJ2-7, with a tentative D call TRBD2 (5 bases). The clonotype was recovered from a boy younger than two with tuberous sclerosis and intractable seizures. Sample: peripheral blood, taken 4 to 5 months after surgery. The CDR3 spells CASNLRTGHYEQYF. The CDR3 region has the DNA TGCGCCAGCAACCTCCGGACTGGGCACTACGAGCAGTACTTC.